This TCR beta chain is drawn from a study of OX40 agonist ivuxolimab in advanced cancers. Study-wide context: Three patients responded partially, comprising one with hepatocellular carcinoma and two with cutaneous melanoma.

Repertoires were generated with immunoSEQ multiplex PCR, while TCRdb's copy carries only in-frame clones and drops some. The data contain 55,000 to 90,000 clones, approximately 78% of them seen just once; the ten biggest clones take up 0.35% to 0.5%. Germline V gives CDR1 SEHNR, CDR2 FQNEAQ (reference sequence). This CDR3 spans 16 amino acids. V was clipped by 4 bases and J by 0 bases; unmatched bases: 3. Overall study findings and caveats: The expanded peripheral T cells' antigen specificity was not determined.

This clone was seen just once. As yet, its antigen is unknown. This clonotype originated in an adult with an advanced solid tumor such as melanoma, head and neck, liver or kidney cancer. Sample: CD4+ or CD8+ T cells sorted from blood, taken in a trial of the OX40 agonist ivuxolimab. The V and J genes are TRBV7-9 and TRBJ2-5; 12 bases map to TRBD2. The CDR3 loop is CASSSRTSGDQETQYF. CDR3 bases: TGTGCCAGCAGCTCGAGGACTAGCGGGGACCAAGAGACCCAGTACTTC.